These 12 T cell receptor beta chains were all obtained from the same sample, sequenced in a study of T cell repertoires in cytomegalovirus infection. These receptors are not linked to any known antigen. Each CDR3 protein gets one entry after TCRdb re-called the reads with MiXCR. The table has approximately 770,000 distinct CDR3 sequences, 25% to 30% seen once. This material consisted of cultured CD8+ T cells from PBMCs, taken from culture after CMV antigen stimulation. Receptors originate from a human donor in good health (CMV status not recorded). Some clones in this sample may be carry-over from other donors' samples.

This clonotype was seen many times. The chain links TRBV27 to TRBJ1-1; perhaps TRBD1 as D (6 bases). This CDR3 spans 13 amino acids. Trimming left V 3 bases short and J 6 bases short, with 11 bases between. Germline V gives CDR1 MNHEY, CDR2 SMNVEV (reference sequence). Here the CDR3 reads CASSFGGGPEAFF. Written as DNA, the CDR3 is TGTGCCAGCAGTTTCGGAGGGGGACCTGAAGCTTTCTTT.

The table lists this clonotype with many counts. The rearrangement uses TRBV6-2 or TRBV6-3 and TRBJ1-2; tentative D call: TRBD1 (5 bases). Trimming left V 2 bases short and J 3 bases short, with 10 bases between. The CDR3 length is 14 residues. CDR1 MNHEY and CDR2 SVGEGT come from the germline V gene. The CDR3 DNA reads TGTGCCAGCAGTTACAACAGGAGGGACTATGGCTACACCTTC. Protein sequence: CASSYNRRDYGYTF.

This clonotype was seen only a few times. This chain joins TRBV12-3 or TRBV12-4 and TRBJ1-4; D might be TRBD1 (5 bases). This CDR3 has 15 residues. Trimming stripped 3 bases from V and 8 bases from J, with 16 bases between. CDR3 coding DNA: TGTGCCAGCAGTTTCCGGGACTGGGAGCGCGAAAAACTGTTTTTT. It specifies CASSFRDWEREKLFF.

V is TRBV28 and J is TRBJ2-1; D remains unclear. V shed 5 bases and J shed 2 bases, with 10 bases lying between them. Germline loops: CDR1 MDHEN, CDR2 SYDVKM. The CDR3 consists of 14 residues. For the CDR3, the DNA is TGTGCCAGCAGTCCCAAGGTTGCCTACAATGAGCAGTTCTTC. It codes for CASSPKVAYNEQFF.

This clonotype was counted many times. The chain couples TRBV7-9 to TRBJ1-5; no clear D. In germline, CDR1 is SEHNR, CDR2 FQNEAQ (reference sequence). The CDR3 totals 17 residues. Trimming took 2 bases from V and 5 from J, leaving 19 bases between them. CDR3 sequence (DNA): TGTGCCAGCAGCTTATCCCGAGGGCCCCAAAGGCATCAGCCCCAGCATTTT. Its translation is CASSLSRGPQRHQPQHF.

The J gene is TRBJ2-7, the V gene TRBV28; D gene ambiguous. Trimming took off 4 bases at V and 2 bases at J, with 12 bases between the two ends. The CDR3 is 14 residues long. Germline V lookup: CDR1 MDHEN, CDR2 SYDVKM. CDR3 coding DNA: TGTGCCAGCAGTTGGGTTACAGCGCCCTACGAGCAGTACGTC. Protein product: CASSWVTAPYEQYV.

V usage is TRBV27 and J usage is TRBJ2-3, with TRBD2 identical over 7 bases. J was trimmed by 2 bases and V by 1 base; bases with no gene match: 6. Germline-derived CDR1 and CDR2 are MNHEY and SMNVEV (reference sequence). CDR3 length: 16 amino acids. CDR3 nucleotides: TGTGCCAGCAGTTTATATGGGGGGGGGGACACAGATACGCAGTATTTT. Translated: CASSLYGGGDTDTQYF.

The V gene is TRBV6-6, the J gene TRBJ1-4; D is undetermined. The V and J ends lost 0 bases and 3 bases respectively, with 8 bases between them. This CDR3 comprises 15 residues. Germline V CDR1 and CDR2: MNHNY, SVGAGI (reference sequence). Here the CDR3 reads CASSYSKGPNEKLFF. The CDR3 DNA reads as TGTGCCAGCAGTTACTCCAAAGGCCCTAATGAAAAACTGTTTTTT.

CDR3 sequence: CASSQTEPGTGFGEQYV. The DNA of the CDR3 is TGTGCCAGCAGTCAAACTGAGCCCGGGACAGGTTTTGGCGAGCAGTACGTC. The chain recombines TRBV28 with TRBJ2-7; TRBD1 agrees at 8 bases. The V segment lost 5 bases and the J segment 6 bases; nucleotides outside the gene matches: 18. The CDR3 length is 17 residues. Germline CDR1 is MDHEN and CDR2 is SYDVKM.

The chain uses TRBV6-6 and TRBJ2-7; D may be TRBD2 (5 bases). V was trimmed by 2 bases and J by 6 bases, leaving 8 bases between them. Germline V gene data show CDR1 as MNHNY and CDR2 as SVGAGI (reference sequence). There are 12 residues in the CDR3. The CDR3, as DNA: TGTGCCAGCAGTTACGAGGGTCGCGAGCAGTACTTC. This encodes CASSYEGREQYF.

Only a few counts were recorded for this clonotype. The DNA for the CDR3 is TGTGCCAGCAGCAAACCGGAACACCAAGAGAAGACCCAGTACTTC. This translates into CASSKPEHQEKTQYF. The V gene is TRBV7-9, the J gene TRBJ2-5; D is uncertain. The CDR3 is 15 amino acids. The germline V and J ends were trimmed by 5 bases and 6 bases, with 19 bases remaining between them. From germline, CDR1 is SEHNR and CDR2 FQNEAQ (reference sequence). Combining the CDR3 with reference TRBV7-9 and TRBJ2-5 gives the whole variable domain DTGVSQNPRHKITKRGQNVTFRCDPISEHNRLYWYRQTLGQGPEFLTYFQNEAQLEKSRLLSDRFSAERPKGSFSTLEIQRTEQGDSAMYLCASSKPEHQEKTQYFGPGTRLLVL.

V and J are TRBV5-1 and TRBJ1-1; D gene unclear. Trimming shortened V by 4 bases and J by 4 bases, and 17 bases separated the two germline ends. The germline V gene has CDR1 SGHRS and CDR2 YFSETQ. The CDR3 is 15 residues long. The CDR3 bases are TGCGCCAGCAGCGCCGGACCTAGGAACCCCACTGAAGCTTTCTTT. As protein: CASSAGPRNPTEAFF.